These 13 T cell receptor beta chains originate from one sample sequenced in a study of blood T cell repertoires in COVID-19. The repertoire was sequenced with immunoSEQ multiplex PCR; TCRdb's copy has only in-frame clones and lacks some. The sample contains over 200,000 clones, 75% to 90% of which appear only once. Sequencing was done on a sample of peripheral blood. The receptors come from a woman under 40 who had recovered from COVID-19.

J is TRBJ2-3 and V is TRBV11-1; 7 nucleotides line up with TRBD1. CDR3 length equals 15 residues. Germline trimming cut 4 bases from V and 3 bases from J; bases unmatched to any gene: 7. The germline V gene encodes CDR1 SGHAT and CDR2 FQDESV (reference sequence). The CDR3 spells CASSSGQSQTDTQYF. CDR3 nucleotide sequence: TGTGCCAGCAGCTCGGGACAGTCTCAAACAGATACGCAGTATTTT.

This clone was recorded once. Distinct nucleotide sequences in the sample also encode this CDR3. The chain employs TRBV5-1 and TRBJ1-5; 8 nucleotides align to TRBD1. CDR3 length: 14 residues. Trimming removed 2 bases from V and 5 bases from J; junction bases left unmatched: 3. Germline loops: CDR1 SGHRS, CDR2 YFSETQ. CDR3 nucleotide sequence: TGCGCCAGCAGCTTAGGACAGGGACATCAGCCCCAGCATTTT. Its protein product is CASSLGQGHQPQHF.

The CDR3 nucleotides are TGTGCCAGCAGTCCCACTTTCGGGAGCTACGAGCAGTACTTC. It codes for CASSPTFGSYEQYF. The chain is built from TRBV6-5 and TRBJ2-7; maybe TRBD2 (6 bases). The germline gives CDR1 MNHEY, CDR2 SVGAGI. The CDR3 runs 14 residues. Between the trimmed V and J ends, which lost 5 bases and 3 bases, there was a span of 14 bases.

V and J are TRBV19 and TRBJ1-5, with a tentative D call TRBD1 (6 bases). Germline V gives CDR1 LNHDA, CDR2 SQIVND (reference sequence). Trimming stripped 7 bases from V and 0 bases from J, with 10 bases between. There are 14 residues in the CDR3. The CDR3 loop is CASNRGGSNQPQHF. In nucleotides, the CDR3 is TGTGCCAGTAACCGAGGGGGTAGCAATCAGCCCCAGCATTTT.

The table lists this clone with a few counts. The gene calls are TRBV5-1 and TRBJ2-1, with D perhaps matching TRBD2 (5 bases). The germline gives CDR1 SGHRS, CDR2 YFSETQ. The ends were cut back, 4 bases at V and 0 bases at J, with 14 bases in the middle. This CDR3 spans 16 amino acids. CDR3 amino acids: CASSTGGGGSYNEQFF. CDR3 nucleotide sequence: TGCGCCAGCAGCACTGGTGGAGGCGGCTCCTACAATGAGCAGTTCTTC.

The chain links TRBV9 to TRBJ2-5; the D is unclear. The length of the CDR3 is 15 residues. The germline V gene encodes CDR1 SGDLS and CDR2 YYNGEE. V was clipped by 1 base and J by 1 base, with 11 bases between them. The CDR3 DNA sequence: TGTGCCAGCAGCGTATTATCCTATCCCCAAGAGACCCAGTACTTC. Amino acid sequence: CASSVLSYPQETQYF.

A single count supports this clone. J is TRBJ2-1 and V is TRBV6-4; the match to TRBD1 covers 10 bases. This CDR3 contains 13 residues. CDR1 and CDR2 (germline): MRHNA, SNTAGT. After removal of 4 bases from V and 10 bases from J, the junction contained 4 bases not matched to a gene. The CDR3: CASSGDRGWEQFF. CDR3 DNA: TGTGCCAGCAGTGGGGACAGGGGATGGGAGCAGTTCTTC.

The V and J genes are TRBV7-6 and TRBJ2-7, with a possible D match to TRBD2 (7 bases). Germline V gene lookup returns CDR1 SGHVS and CDR2 FNYEAQ. Trimming left V 5 bases short and J 3 bases short, with 14 bases between. This CDR3 has 14 residues. The DNA for the CDR3 is TGTGCCAGCAGCGTACAGGGAGGGGGCTACGAGCAGTACTTC. Its protein is CASSVQGGGYEQYF.

The chain carries TRBV21-1 and TRBJ2-4; the DNA was not used to check the table's D call, TRBD1. TRBV21-1 is termed a pseudogene. The CDR3 extends over 17 amino acids. CDR3 nucleotide sequence: TGTGCCAGCAGCAACCACACAGATTGTCTAGCCAAAAACATTCAGTACTTC. Its protein product is CASSNHTDCLAKNIQYF.

This chain uses TRBV5-1 with TRBJ2-7; 7 bases are shared with TRBD2. CDR1 SGHRS and CDR2 YFSETQ come from the germline V gene. V lost 4 bases and J lost 6; bases outside the gene matches: 10. CDR3 size: 14 residues. DNA of the CDR3: TGCGCCAGCAGCCCCTTCAATGGGGGGGGCGAGCAGTACTTC. Residues: CASSPFNGGGEQYF.

The chain combines TRBV19 with TRBJ2-1; 10 nucleotides match TRBD1. V lost 8 bases to trimming and J lost 8 bases; unmatched junction nucleotides: 9. CDR3 size: 14 residues. CDR1 and CDR2 from the germline V gene are LNHDA and SQIVND (reference sequence). The CDR3, as DNA: TGTGCCAGTGGACAGACAGGGGGCGGGTATGAGCAGTTCTTC. Encoded protein: CASGQTGGGYEQFF.

In its sample, this clone was seen once. The chain has TRBV6-5 and TRBJ1-1; 7 bases line up with TRBD1. After removal of 7 bases from V and 0 bases from J, the junction contained 5 bases not matched to a gene. The V gene's germline CDR1 is MNHEY and CDR2 SVGAGI. The CDR3 is 14 amino acids. The CDR3 sequence: CASNKDRLNTEAFF. The CDR3 nucleotides read TGTGCCAGCAACAAGGACAGGCTGAACACTGAAGCTTTCTTT.

The CDR3 DNA sequence: TGTGCCAGCTCACCAATTGGGACAGGGGGGCACGAGCAGTACTTC. Its protein product is CASSPIGTGGHEQYF. The chain carries TRBV18 and TRBJ2-7, with 11 nucleotides matching TRBD1. Germline-derived CDR1 and CDR2 are KGHSH and LQKENI. The ends lost 2 bases at V and 5 bases at J; junction bases unmatched: 5. The CDR3 has 15 residues. The entire variable domain, with the rest obtained from reference TRBV18 and TRBJ2-7, is as follows: NAGVMQNPRHLVRRRGQEARLRCSPMKGHSHVYWYRQLPEEGLKFMVYLQKENIIDESGMPKERFSAEFPKEGPSILRIQQVVRGDSAAYFCASSPIGTGGHEQYFGPGTRLTVT.